Listed here are 30 T cell receptor beta chains from one sample, sequenced in a study of control samples from healthy donors and cancer patients. The protocol was immunoSEQ multiplex PCR, while the TCRdb copy is restricted to in-frame clones and leaves out a portion. The sample has roughly 70,000 clones, 94% seen once. Input material: blood. Receptor source: a woman aged 25 to 39 in good health.

The chain has TRBV9 and TRBJ1-4, with 11 nucleotides matching TRBD1. Germline CDR1 SGDLS, CDR2 YYNGEE. With 3 bases clipped from V and 2 bases from J, the junction kept 9 bases outside the gene matches. The CDR3 extends over 18 amino acids. CDR3 in amino acids: CASSASGTGGYTNEKLFF. DNA for the CDR3: TGTGCCAGCAGCGCATCCGGGACAGGGGGGTATACTAATGAAAAACTGTTTTTT.

The CDR3 DNA reads as TGTGCCAGCAGCGTATTGGCGGGGCGTGAGCAGTTCTTC. Its protein product is CASSVLAGREQFF. The chain employs TRBV9 and TRBJ2-1, with D possibly TRBD2 on 6 matching bases. The germline CDR1 and CDR2 sequences are SGDLS and YYNGEE. This CDR3 comprises 13 residues. With 1 base removed from V and 9 bases from J, the gap between germline ends came to 11 bases.

V gene TRBV6-5 combines with J gene TRBJ1-2; D is perhaps TRBD1 (6 bases). This CDR3 contains 14 residues. V lost 2 bases to trimming and J lost 2 bases, with 9 bases between them. Per the germline V gene, CDR1 is MNHEY and CDR2 is SVGAGI. CDR3 sequence (DNA): TGTGCCAGCAGTTACCAGGGGTCGAACTATGGCTACACCTTC. Its translation: CASSYQGSNYGYTF.

In this sample, this clone turned up a few times. V gene TRBV7-8 combines with J gene TRBJ1-5; D is undetermined. Trimming removed 1 base at V and 7 bases at J, with 17 bases between. This CDR3 comprises 16 residues. Germline V gene data show CDR1 as SGHVS and CDR2 as FQNEAQ. The CDR3 is CASSLVRWKSGQPQHF. CDR3 nucleotide sequence: TGTGCCAGCAGCTTAGTTCGGTGGAAATCGGGGCAGCCCCAGCATTTT.

The chain uses TRBV5-1 and TRBJ1-2, with unresolved D. From germline, CDR1 is SGHRS and CDR2 YFSETQ. Deletions cut 4 bases from V and 5 bases from J, with 15 bases between. The CDR3 is 14 amino acids. CDR3 DNA: TGCGCCAGCAGCCGCGACGGATCCTCTTATGGCTACACCTTC. Translated: CASSRDGSSYGYTF.

V usage is TRBV24-1 and J usage is TRBJ2-1, with a possible D match to TRBD2 (7 bases). The germline CDR1 and CDR2 sequences are KGHDR and SFDVKD. The CDR3 has 18 residues. Trimming cost V 4 bases and J 0 bases, with 18 bases left between them. CDR3: CATSDRGGGTSSYNEQFF. The CDR3 nucleotides read TGTGCCACCAGTGACCGAGGGGGGGGGACGAGCTCCTACAATGAGCAGTTCTTC.

V and J are TRBV6-1 and TRBJ1-1; the D gene is possibly TRBD1 (5 bases). The CDR3 is 12 amino acids. V lost 3 bases, J lost 6 bases, and 8 bases lay in between. CDR1 is MNHNS and CDR2 is SASEGT in the germline V gene. For the CDR3, the DNA is TGTGCCAGCAGTGACAGGGTTGCTGAAGCTTTCTTT. Translation: CASSDRVAEAFF.

This chain uses TRBV25-1 with TRBJ1-1; no clear D gene. The ends were cut back, 1 base at V and 8 bases at J, with 5 bases in the middle. Germline V gene sequence: CDR1 MGHDK, CDR2 SYGVNS. The CDR3 is made up of 11 amino acids. The CDR3 region has the DNA TGTGCCAGCAGTGAATGGGAAGAAGCTTTCTTT. This translates into CASSEWEEAFF.

The chain has TRBV9 and TRBJ2-3, with D possibly being TRBD2 (5 bases). V was cut by 4 bases and J by 2 bases, with 14 bases left in between. The CDR3 is made up of 15 amino acids. CDR1 and CDR2 from the germline V gene are SGDLS and YYNGEE. The CDR3 region has the DNA TGTGCCAGCAGCATAGAGGGTAGTAACACAGATACGCAGTATTTT. Translation: CASSIEGSNTDTQYF.

The chain carries TRBV7-3 and TRBJ1-3; D possibly corresponds to TRBD1 (6 bases). The CDR3 extends over 16 amino acids. Trimming took 7 bases from V and 0 from J, leaving 16 bases between them. Germline lookup yields CDR1 SGHTA and CDR2 FQGTGA. CDR3 residues: CASTRRGAPSGNTIYF. The CDR3 DNA sequence: TGTGCCAGCACCCGTAGGGGGGCGCCCTCTGGAAACACCATATATTTT.

The gene calls are TRBV10-2 and TRBJ2-1; 9 nucleotides align to TRBD1. Germline CDR1 reads WSHSY; CDR2 reads SAAADI. The CDR3 has 12 amino acids. Trimming removed 10 bases from V and 8 bases from J; junction bases left unmatched: 6. CDR3 in amino acids: CATRTGVDEQFF. In nucleotides, the CDR3 is TGCGCCACCCGGACAGGGGTGGATGAGCAGTTCTTC.

This clone was seen only once. This rearrangement joins TRBV6-1 to TRBJ1-2; D gene uncertain. The germline gives CDR1 MNHNS, CDR2 SASEGT. Between the trimmed V and J ends, which lost 6 bases and 6 bases, there was a span of 11 bases. CDR3 length: 12 residues. For the CDR3, the DNA is TGTGCCAGCAGCCCCCGTATTGATGGCTACACCTTC. It codes for CASSPRIDGYTF.

The CDR3, as DNA: TGTGCCAGTAGTTTCGGGGGAAACTATGGCTACACCTTC. Translated, it gives CASSFGGNYGYTF. The chain couples TRBV19 to TRBJ1-2; possible D gene TRBD1, 5 bases. The V end was cut by 5 bases, the J end by 2 bases, with 9 bases between. Germline CDR1 and CDR2: LNHDA and SQIVND (reference sequence). The CDR3 extends over 13 amino acids.

This rearrangement joins TRBV11-2 to TRBJ1-4; possibly TRBD1 for D (5 bases). V was clipped by 5 bases and J by 3 bases, with 16 bases between them. CDR1 and CDR2 (germline): SGHAT, FQNNGV. CDR3 length: 16 residues. CDR3 in DNA: TGTGCCAGCAGCCCCCCGGAGGCAGGGTCTAATGAAAAACTGTTTTTT. It translates to CASSPPEAGSNEKLFF. The entire variable domain, with the rest obtained from reference TRBV11-2 and TRBJ1-4, is as follows: EAGVAQSPRYKIIEKRQSVAFWCNPISGHATLYWYQQILGQGPKLLIQFQNNGVVDDSQLPKDRFSAERLKGVDSTLKIQPAKLEDSAVYLCASSPPEAGSNEKLFFGSGTQLSVL.

The rearrangement uses TRBV18 and TRBJ1-4; D not certain. CDR1 is KGHSH, CDR2 LQKENI, per germline. Trimming stripped 3 bases from V and 7 bases from J, with 24 bases between. The CDR3 runs 18 residues. CDR3 in amino acids: CASSPFYRANERGEKLFF. Here the CDR3 DNA reads TGTGCCAGCTCACCCTTTTATAGGGCAAATGAACGGGGTGAAAAACTGTTTTTT.

The chain links TRBV11-1 to TRBJ2-2; D may match TRBD1 or TRBD2 (5 bases each). Germline V gene lookup returns CDR1 SGHAT and CDR2 FQDESV (reference sequence). V lost 2 bases and J lost 7, with 11 bases in between. The CDR3 runs 14 residues. CDR3 bases: TGTGCCAGCAGCTTAAGAGGGGCGGGCGGGGAGCTGTTTTTT. Protein product: CASSLRGAGGELFF.

The chain has TRBV9 and TRBJ2-2; 9 bases map to TRBD2. CDR1 is SGDLS, CDR2 YYNGEE, per germline. Trimming removed 0 bases from V and 7 bases from J; junction bases left unmatched: 7. The CDR3 covers 16 residues. The CDR3 bases are TGTGCCAGCAGCGTAGACACTAGCGGGCTACTCGGGGAGCTGTTTTTT. Its translation is CASSVDTSGLLGELFF.

The chain uses TRBV7-3 and TRBJ1-1; weak D call: TRBD1 (5 bases). This CDR3 comprises 14 residues. Deletions cut 2 bases from V and 2 bases from J, with 9 bases between. Germline CDR1 SGHTA, CDR2 FQGTGA. The CDR3 region is CASSLAGVNTEAFF. The CDR3 nucleotides are TGTGCCAGCAGCTTAGCGGGGGTAAACACTGAAGCTTTCTTT. Looking up the rest from reference TRBV7-3 and TRBJ1-1 gives the full variable domain: GAGVSQTPSNKVTEKGKYVELRCDPISGHTALYWYRQSLGQGPEFLIYFQGTGAADDSGLPNDRFFAVRPEGSVSTLKIQRTERGDSAVYLCASSLAGVNTEAFFGQGTRLTVV.

V gene TRBV30 combines with J gene TRBJ1-2; D call uncertain. The CDR3 consists of 13 residues. CDR1 is GTSNPN, CDR2 SVGIG, per germline (reference sequence). V was clipped by 0 bases and J by 4 bases, with 9 bases between them. Here the CDR3 DNA reads TGTGCCTGGAGTGTGAAAGGGTCCTATGGCTACACCTTC. The encoded protein is CAWSVKGSYGYTF. The complete variable domain, with remaining parts taken from reference TRBV30 and TRBJ1-2, reads SQTIHQWPATLVQPVGSPLSLECTVEGTSNPNLYWYRQAAGRGLQLLFYSVGIGQISSEVPQNLSASRPQDRQFILSSKKLLLSDSGFYLCAWSVKGSYGYTFGSGTRLTVV.

This clone was found once. The rearrangement links TRBV9 to TRBJ1-6; 8 bases align to TRBD1. This CDR3 has 14 residues. With 5 bases clipped from V and 9 bases from J, the junction kept 7 bases outside the gene matches. Germline assignment: CDR1 SGDLS and CDR2 YYNGEE. The CDR3 DNA reads TGTGCCAGCAGGGGCCAGGGGGCGAGTTCACCCCTCCACTTT. Translating gives CASRGQGASSPLHF.

DNA for the CDR3: TGTGCCAGCAGTTTGGCCGGGGGACAGCCCCAGCATTTT. Translation gives CASSLAGGQPQHF. The rearrangement links TRBV12-3 or TRBV12-4 to TRBJ1-5; D is perhaps TRBD1 (5 bases). Trimming shortened V by 3 bases and J by 7 bases, and 10 bases separated the two germline ends. This CDR3 comprises 13 residues.

This clone was seen once. The V gene is TRBV27, the J gene TRBJ1-1; 10 bases are a match to TRBD1. Losses at the gene ends were 5 bases for V and 5 bases for J; bases not matched to a gene: 8. The germline V gene encodes CDR1 MNHEY and CDR2 SMNVEV (reference sequence). The CDR3 spans 15 residues. Here the CDR3 DNA reads TGTGCCAGCAGTAATCCGGGACAGGGGATTACTGAAGCTTTCTTT. It specifies CASSNPGQGITEAFF.

This clone has only a few counts. The identical CDR3 is also encoded by other nucleotide sequences in the sample. The rearrangement uses TRBV2 and TRBJ1-1; the match to TRBD1 covers 7 bases. Trimming took 4 bases from V and 5 from J; bases not matched to a gene: 4. Per germline, CDR1 SNHLY and CDR2 FYNNEI. The CDR3 is 13 amino acids. CDR3 protein: CASSGQGGTEAFF. In DNA form, the CDR3 reads TGTGCCAGCAGTGGACAGGGCGGAACTGAAGCTTTCTTT.

The chain combines TRBV7-2 with TRBJ2-4, with D perhaps matching TRBD1 (5 bases). Trimming took off 5 bases at V and 3 bases at J, with 14 bases between the two ends. Looked up from germline, CDR1 is SGHTA and CDR2 is FQGNSA. This CDR3 has 15 residues. The CDR3 loop reads CASSEEGAVKNIQYF. The CDR3 region has the DNA TGTGCCAGCAGCGAGGAAGGGGCTGTCAAAAACATTCAGTACTTC.

This clone was seen only once. This chain links TRBV5-1 with TRBJ1-6; D call uncertain. The CDR3 is 15 amino acids. V lost 3 bases, J lost 4 bases, and 11 bases lay in between. In germline, CDR1 is SGHRS, CDR2 YFSETQ. Here the CDR3 DNA reads TGCGCCAGCAGCTGGGAAACGGATTATAATTCACCCCTCCACTTT. It yields the protein CASSWETDYNSPLHF.

This clone was observed once. This sequence joins TRBV20-1 and TRBJ1-2; D unresolved. Trimming stripped 4 bases from V and 5 bases from J, with 8 bases between. The CDR3 is made up of 11 amino acids. CDR1 and CDR2 from the germline V gene are DFQATT and SNEGSKA (reference sequence). The CDR3 reads CSANLRYGYTF. The CDR3 DNA reads TGCAGTGCTAACCTTCGGTATGGCTACACCTTC.

This rearrangement joins TRBV4-1 to TRBJ1-1, with 7 bases that match TRBD1. The CDR3 loop spans 16 amino acids. Germline V gene data show CDR1 as MGHRA and CDR2 as YSYEKL. J gave up 0 bases and V 2 bases, and 6 bases lay outside the gene matches. In nucleotides, the CDR3 is TGCGCCAGCAGCCAACCGAGACAGGGTATGAACACTGAAGCTTTCTTT. This sequence encodes CASSQPRQGMNTEAFF.

The chain has TRBV6-8 and TRBJ2-7; TRBD2 matches 9 bases. CDR1 is MNHGY, CDR2 SAAAGT, per germline. CDR3 length: 15 residues. The trim removed 6 bases at V and 5 bases at J, leaving 11 bases unmatched. CDR3 residues: CASSPPAGGSDEQYV. The CDR3 DNA sequence: TGTGCCAGCAGCCCACCTGCGGGGGGGAGTGACGAGCAGTACGTC.

This chain links TRBV7-9 with TRBJ1-2; D ambiguous. CDR3 length equals 14 residues. Germline V gene lookup returns CDR1 SEHNR and CDR2 FQNEAQ (reference sequence). Trimming stripped 6 bases from V and 0 bases from J, with 11 bases between. The CDR3 region is CASRSDGANYGYTF. CDR3 DNA: TGTGCCAGCAGGTCTGACGGAGCTAACTATGGCTACACCTTC.

The CDR3 DNA reads as TGCGCCAGCAGCGTCACAGGGTCTAATGAAAAACTGTTTTTT. Residues: CASSVTGSNEKLFF. The V call is TRBV5-1, the J call TRBJ1-4; D perhaps matches TRBD1 (6 bases). The CDR3 runs to 14 residues. Germline CDR1 reads SGHRS; CDR2 reads YFSETQ. V was clipped by 4 bases and J by 3 bases, with 10 bases between them.